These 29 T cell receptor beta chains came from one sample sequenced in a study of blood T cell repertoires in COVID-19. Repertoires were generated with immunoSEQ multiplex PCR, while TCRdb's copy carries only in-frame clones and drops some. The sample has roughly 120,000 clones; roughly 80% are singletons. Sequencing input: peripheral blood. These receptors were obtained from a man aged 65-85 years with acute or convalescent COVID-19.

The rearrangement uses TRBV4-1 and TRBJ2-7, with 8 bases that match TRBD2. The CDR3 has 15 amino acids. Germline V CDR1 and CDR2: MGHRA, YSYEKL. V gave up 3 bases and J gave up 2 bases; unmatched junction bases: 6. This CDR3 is CASSQETSAAYEQYF. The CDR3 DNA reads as TGCGCCAGCAGCCAGGAGACTAGCGCAGCCTACGAGCAGTACTTC.

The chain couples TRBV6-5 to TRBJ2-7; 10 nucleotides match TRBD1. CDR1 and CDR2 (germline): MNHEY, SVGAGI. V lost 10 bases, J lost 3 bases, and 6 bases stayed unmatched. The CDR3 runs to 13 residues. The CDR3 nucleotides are TGTGCCACCAGCTGGGACAGGGGCTACGAGCAGTACTTC. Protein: CATSWDRGYEQYF.

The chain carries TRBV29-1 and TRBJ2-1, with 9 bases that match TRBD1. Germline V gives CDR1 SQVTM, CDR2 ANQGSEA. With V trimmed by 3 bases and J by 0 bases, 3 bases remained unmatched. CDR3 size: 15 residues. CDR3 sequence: CSVEGTGSSYNEQFF. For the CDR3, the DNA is TGCAGCGTTGAGGGGACAGGGAGCTCCTACAATGAGCAGTTCTTC.

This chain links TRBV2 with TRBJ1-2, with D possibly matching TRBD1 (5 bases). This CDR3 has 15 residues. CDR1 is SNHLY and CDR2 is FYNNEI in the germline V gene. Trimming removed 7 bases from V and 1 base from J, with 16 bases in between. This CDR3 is CASTATAMNNYGYTF. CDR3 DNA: TGTGCCAGCACCGCGACAGCCATGAATAACTATGGCTACACCTTC.

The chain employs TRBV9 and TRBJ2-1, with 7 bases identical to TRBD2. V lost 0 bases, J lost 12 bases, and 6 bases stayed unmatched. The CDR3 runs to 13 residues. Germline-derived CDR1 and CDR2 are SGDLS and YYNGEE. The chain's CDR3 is CASSVGEGPWQFF. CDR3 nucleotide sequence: TGTGCCAGCAGCGTAGGGGAGGGCCCTTGGCAGTTCTTC.

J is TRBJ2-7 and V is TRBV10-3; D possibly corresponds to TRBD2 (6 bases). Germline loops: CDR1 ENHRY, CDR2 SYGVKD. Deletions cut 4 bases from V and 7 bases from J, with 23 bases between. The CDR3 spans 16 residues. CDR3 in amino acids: CAISGISEGVGEEQYF. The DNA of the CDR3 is TGTGCCATCAGTGGAATTTCGGAGGGCGTAGGAGAGGAGCAGTACTTC.

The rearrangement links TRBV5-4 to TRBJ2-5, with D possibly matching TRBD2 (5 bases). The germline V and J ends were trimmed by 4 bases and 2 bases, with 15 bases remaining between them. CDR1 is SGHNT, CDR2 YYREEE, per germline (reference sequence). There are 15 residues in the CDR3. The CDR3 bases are TGTGCCAGCAGCGGAGGACGGGCAGCACAAGAGACCCAGTACTTC. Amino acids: CASSGGRAAQETQYF.

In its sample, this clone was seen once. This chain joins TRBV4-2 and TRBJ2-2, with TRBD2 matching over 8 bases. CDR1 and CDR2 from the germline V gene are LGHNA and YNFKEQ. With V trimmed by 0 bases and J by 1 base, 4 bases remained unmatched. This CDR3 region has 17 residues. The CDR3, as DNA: TGTGCCAGCAGCCAAGAAGGACTAGCTGTGAACACCGGGGAGCTGTTTTTT. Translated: CASSQEGLAVNTGELFF.

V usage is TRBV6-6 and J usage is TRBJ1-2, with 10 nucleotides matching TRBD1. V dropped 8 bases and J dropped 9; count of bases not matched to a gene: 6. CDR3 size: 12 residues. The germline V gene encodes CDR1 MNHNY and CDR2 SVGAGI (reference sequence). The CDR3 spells CASDGTGESYTF. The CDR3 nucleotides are TGTGCCAGCGACGGGACAGGGGAAAGCTACACCTTC.

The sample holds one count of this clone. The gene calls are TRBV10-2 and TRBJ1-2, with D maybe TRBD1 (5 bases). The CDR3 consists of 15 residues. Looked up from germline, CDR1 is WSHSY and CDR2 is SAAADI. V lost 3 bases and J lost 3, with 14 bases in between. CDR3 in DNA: TGCGCCAGCAGTGATACGCAGGGTGGTGACTATGGCTACACCTTC. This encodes CASSDTQGGDYGYTF.

CDR3 sequence: CASSDRALAAEAFF. CDR3 nucleotides: TGCGCCAGCAGTGACAGGGCCCTTGCCGCTGAAGCTTTCTTT. This chain uses TRBV10-2 with TRBJ1-1, with D possibly matching TRBD1 (5 bases). The CDR3 contains 14 residues. V was clipped by 3 bases and J by 6 bases, with 14 bases between them. Germline V gene sequence: CDR1 WSHSY, CDR2 SAAADI.

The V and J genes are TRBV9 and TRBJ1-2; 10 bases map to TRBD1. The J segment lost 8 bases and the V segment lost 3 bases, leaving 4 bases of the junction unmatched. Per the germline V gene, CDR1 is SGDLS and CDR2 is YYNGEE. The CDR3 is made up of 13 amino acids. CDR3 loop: CASSGQGAGGYTF. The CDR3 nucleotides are TGTGCCAGCAGCGGACAGGGGGCTGGCGGCTACACCTTC.

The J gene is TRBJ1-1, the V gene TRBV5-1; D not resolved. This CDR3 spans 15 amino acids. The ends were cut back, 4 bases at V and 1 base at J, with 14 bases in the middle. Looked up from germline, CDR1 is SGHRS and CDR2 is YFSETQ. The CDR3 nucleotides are TGCGCCAGCAGCACCACCGCGACAAGGAACACTGAAGCTTTCTTT. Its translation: CASSTTATRNTEAFF.

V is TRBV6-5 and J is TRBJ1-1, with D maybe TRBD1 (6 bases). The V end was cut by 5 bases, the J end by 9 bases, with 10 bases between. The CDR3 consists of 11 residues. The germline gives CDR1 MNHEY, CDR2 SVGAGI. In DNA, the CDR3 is TGTGCCAGCAGTCTGGGACACCAAGCTTTCTTT. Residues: CASSLGHQAFF.

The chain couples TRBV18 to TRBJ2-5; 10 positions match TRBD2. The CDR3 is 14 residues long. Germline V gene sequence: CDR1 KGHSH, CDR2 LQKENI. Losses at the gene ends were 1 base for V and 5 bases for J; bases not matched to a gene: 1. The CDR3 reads CASSPRLAGETQYF. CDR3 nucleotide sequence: TGTGCCAGCTCACCACGACTAGCGGGTGAGACCCAGTACTTC.

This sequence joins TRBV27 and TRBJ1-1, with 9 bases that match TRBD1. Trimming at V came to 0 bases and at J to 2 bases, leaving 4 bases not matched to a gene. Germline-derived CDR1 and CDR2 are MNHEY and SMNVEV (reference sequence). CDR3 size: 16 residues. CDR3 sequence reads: CASSLSWDRENTEAFF. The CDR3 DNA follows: TGTGCCAGCAGTTTATCTTGGGACAGGGAAAACACTGAAGCTTTCTTT.

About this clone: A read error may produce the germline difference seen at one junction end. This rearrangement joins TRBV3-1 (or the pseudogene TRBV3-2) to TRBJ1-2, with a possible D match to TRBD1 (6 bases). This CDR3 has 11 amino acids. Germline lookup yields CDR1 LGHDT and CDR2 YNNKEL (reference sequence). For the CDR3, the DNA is TGTGCCAGCAGCCAAGGTGGGGGCTCGGCCTTC. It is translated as CASSQGGGSAF.

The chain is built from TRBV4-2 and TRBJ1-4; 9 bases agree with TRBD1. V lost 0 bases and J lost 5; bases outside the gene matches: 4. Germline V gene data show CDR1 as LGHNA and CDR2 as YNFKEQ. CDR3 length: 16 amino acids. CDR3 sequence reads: CASSQEVGTGNEKLFF. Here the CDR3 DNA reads TGTGCCAGCAGCCAAGAAGTCGGGACAGGGAATGAAAAACTGTTTTTT.

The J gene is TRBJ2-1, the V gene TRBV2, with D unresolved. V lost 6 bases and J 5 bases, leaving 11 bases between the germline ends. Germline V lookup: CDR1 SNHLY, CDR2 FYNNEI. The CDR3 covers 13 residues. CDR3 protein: CASSRNSNNEQFF. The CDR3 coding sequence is TGTGCCAGCAGCCGAAACTCTAACAATGAGCAGTTCTTC.

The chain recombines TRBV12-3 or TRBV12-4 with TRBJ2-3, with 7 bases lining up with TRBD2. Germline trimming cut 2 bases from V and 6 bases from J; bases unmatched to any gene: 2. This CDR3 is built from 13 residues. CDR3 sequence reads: CASSLQGGDTQYF. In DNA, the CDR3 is TGTGCCAGCAGTTTACAGGGAGGGGATACGCAGTATTTT.

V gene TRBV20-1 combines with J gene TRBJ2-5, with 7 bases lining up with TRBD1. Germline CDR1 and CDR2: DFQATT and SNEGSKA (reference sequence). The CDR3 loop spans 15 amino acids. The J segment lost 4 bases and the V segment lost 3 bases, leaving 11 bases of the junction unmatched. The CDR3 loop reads CSASGGRTGGETQYF. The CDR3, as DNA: TGCAGTGCTAGTGGCGGACGGACAGGCGGAGAGACCCAGTACTTC.

The CDR3 sequence is CASSLSGYSEQYF. As DNA, the CDR3 is TGTGCCAGCAGTTTATCTGGTTATAGCGAGCAGTACTTC. The V call is TRBV28, the J call TRBJ2-7, with D unresolved. V lost 1 base and J lost 6, with 10 bases in between. This CDR3 comprises 13 residues. CDR1 and CDR2 (germline): MDHEN, SYDVKM.

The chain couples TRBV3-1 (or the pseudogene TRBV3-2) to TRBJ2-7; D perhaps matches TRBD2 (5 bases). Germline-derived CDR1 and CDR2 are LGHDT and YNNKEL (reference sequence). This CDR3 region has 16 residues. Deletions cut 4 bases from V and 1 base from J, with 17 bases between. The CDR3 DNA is TGTGCCAGCAGCCCATTCGAGGGAATTCGATCCTACGAGCAGTACTTC. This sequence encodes CASSPFEGIRSYEQYF.

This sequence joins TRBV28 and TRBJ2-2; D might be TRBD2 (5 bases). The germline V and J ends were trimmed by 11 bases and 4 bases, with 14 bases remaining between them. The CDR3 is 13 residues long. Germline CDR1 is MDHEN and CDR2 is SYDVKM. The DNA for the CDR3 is TGTGCCTATAAACGGGAAGGCACCGGGGAGCTGTTTTTT. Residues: CAYKREGTGELFF.

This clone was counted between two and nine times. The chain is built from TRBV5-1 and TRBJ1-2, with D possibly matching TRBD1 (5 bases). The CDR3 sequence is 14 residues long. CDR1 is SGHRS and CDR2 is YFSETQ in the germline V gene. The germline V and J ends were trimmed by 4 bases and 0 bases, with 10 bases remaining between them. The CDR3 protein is CASSIVDTNYGYTF. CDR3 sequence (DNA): TGCGCCAGCAGCATTGTGGACACTAACTATGGCTACACCTTC.

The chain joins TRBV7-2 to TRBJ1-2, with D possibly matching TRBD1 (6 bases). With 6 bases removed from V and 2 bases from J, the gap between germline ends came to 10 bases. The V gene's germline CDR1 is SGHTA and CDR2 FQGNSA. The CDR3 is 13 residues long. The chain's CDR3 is CASSVDRNYGYTF. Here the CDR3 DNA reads TGTGCCAGCAGTGTCGACAGGAACTATGGCTACACCTTC.

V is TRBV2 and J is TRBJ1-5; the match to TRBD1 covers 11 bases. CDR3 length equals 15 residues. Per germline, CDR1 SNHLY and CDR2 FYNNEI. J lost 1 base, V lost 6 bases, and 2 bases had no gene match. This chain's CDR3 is CASSGQGASNQPQHF. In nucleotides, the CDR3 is TGTGCCAGCAGCGGACAGGGGGCAAGCAATCAGCCCCAGCATTTT.

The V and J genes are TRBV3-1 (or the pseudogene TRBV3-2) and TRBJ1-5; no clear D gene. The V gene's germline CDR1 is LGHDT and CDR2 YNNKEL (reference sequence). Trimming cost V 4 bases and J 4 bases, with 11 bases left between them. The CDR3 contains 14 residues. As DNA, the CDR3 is TGTGCCAGCAGCCGGGCAGGTTCAAATCAGCCCCAGCATTTT. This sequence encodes CASSRAGSNQPQHF.

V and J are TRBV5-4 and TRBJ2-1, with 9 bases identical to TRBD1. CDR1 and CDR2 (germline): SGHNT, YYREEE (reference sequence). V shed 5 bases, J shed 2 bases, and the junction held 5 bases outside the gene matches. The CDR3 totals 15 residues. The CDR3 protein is CASRSDRGPYNEQFF. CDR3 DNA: TGTGCCAGCAGGTCGGACAGGGGACCCTACAATGAGCAGTTCTTC.